These T cell receptor beta chains were read from a single sample in a study of T cells expressing NK-cell markers. TCRdb reanalyzed the 5' RACE reads and collapses them to one entry per CDR3 protein, without DNA. The ten top clones account for approximately 11%, within a sample of 350,000 to 400,000 distinct CDR3 sequences. Sequenced: blood T cells: a sorted CD56 or NKG2C T cell subset, CD4+ or CD8+ T cells, or bulk PBMC T cells (not recorded which). The receptors here all came from a woman between 50 and 59 years old in good health. The CDR3 runs from the conserved cysteine through the conserved F or W. Each record gives: CDR3 protein, J gene, V gene.

CSAPTSVPSNYGYTF | TRBJ1-2 | TRBV20-1
CSARLALTITDTQYF | TRBJ2-3 | TRBV20-1
CASSPSDREDTEAFF | TRBJ1-1 | TRBV4-2
CASSPVPPDAEAFF | TRBJ1-1 | TRBV7-2
CASSLSRAGNEQFF | TRBJ2-1 | TRBV7-2
CASSARLPTTDTQYF | TRBJ2-3 | TRBV13
CASSVVGEPSTDTQYF | TRBJ2-3 | TRBV9
CASGRRAGRNTEAFF | TRBJ1-1 | TRBV14
CASSPLRNTGELFF | TRBJ2-2 | TRBV6-1
CASSQSTGPYEQYF | TRBJ2-7 | TRBV4-1
CASSVAATSSTDTQYF | TRBJ2-3 | TRBV9
CAISEPYNEQFF | TRBJ2-1 | TRBV10-3
CASSPPTEETQYF | TRBJ2-5 | TRBV18
CASSLRGGAAGELFF | TRBJ2-2 | TRBV27
CSARTWNEQFF | TRBJ2-1 | TRBV20-1
CASSFKGSYGYTF | TRBJ1-2 | TRBV12-3/TRBV12-4
CASSISAGNVDGANVLTF | TRBJ2-6 | TRBV19
CASSPRTRVGEQFF | TRBJ2-1 | TRBV28
CSARDPAGRSNQPQHF | TRBJ1-5 | TRBV20-1
CASSPQVPGAGANVLTF | TRBJ2-6 | TRBV5-1
CASSPTVSGTYYEQYF | TRBJ2-7 | TRBV5-1
CASSLKGLYYEQYF | TRBJ2-7 | TRBV7-8
CASRGLGGVVNEQFF | TRBJ2-1 | TRBV5-1
CASSLVGGTYRGDTQYF | TRBJ2-3 | TRBV5-1
CASSLPDFTEAFF | TRBJ1-1 | TRBV11-3
CASSPPKWREPTDTQYF | TRBJ2-3 | TRBV7-9
CASRQLGTQYF | TRBJ2-5 | TRBV6-5
CASSSGDRGRDTQYF | TRBJ2-3 | TRBV27
CSVELGWDEAFF | TRBJ1-1 | TRBV29-1
CATRAGDEQYF | TRBJ2-7 | TRBV24-1
CASSQDLGAYEQYF | TRBJ2-7 | TRBV4-1
CASTHRIVGLLETQYF | TRBJ2-5 | TRBV7-9
CASSKGLNEKLFF | TRBJ1-4 | TRBV7-3
CASSLTDRPGGFYGYTF | TRBJ1-2 | TRBV12-3/TRBV12-4
CASSIARSTAGNEQFF | TRBJ2-1 | TRBV19
CSARGTRGASYEQYF | TRBJ2-7 | TRBV20-1
CASSLPTEPEQYF | TRBJ2-7 | TRBV12-3/TRBV12-4
CSAGRQERAEAFF | TRBJ1-1 | TRBV20-1
CASSQRPESYEQYF | TRBJ2-7 | TRBV12-3/TRBV12-4